A selection of T cell receptor beta chains follows, all from one sample in a study of T cells after yellow fever vaccination. TCRdb ran MiXCR on the 5' RACE reads and lists one entry per CDR3 protein. The table shows 350,000 to 550,000 distinct CDR3 sequences, with around a sixth occurring only once. The specimen comprised PBMCs, sampled before the yellow fever booster vaccination. The source of these receptors is a man aged 18 to 29 who received the YFV17D yellow fever vaccine. CDR3s include the opening cysteine and the closing phenylalanine or tryptophan. The order of the fields is clone size, D gene, V gene, J gene, CDR3 protein, CDR3 DNA. D genes are given only for firm matches. The size field is filled for only some rows; it gives once, few, many or a size class.

>few|.|TRBV29-1|TRBJ2-3
CSVELQGEEDTQYF
TGCAGCGTTGAGTTACAGGGCGAAGAAGATACGCAGTATTTT
>few|TRBD1|TRBV20-1|TRBJ1-6
CSAPGQGESSPLHF
TGCAGTGCACCGGGACAGGGAGAAAGTTCACCCCTCCACTTT
>.|TRBD2|TRBV11-3|TRBJ2-2
CASSDYLEGRVPGELFF
TGTGCCAGCAGCGACTATCTTGAGGGGAGGGTTCCCGGGGAGCTGTTTTTT
>.|.|TRBV10-1|TRBJ2-2
CASSSPGSNTGELFF
TGCGCCAGCAGTTCCCCCGGGTCTAACACCGGGGAGCTGTTTTTT
>few|.|TRBV4-1|TRBJ2-1
CASSLQTDEQFF
TGCGCCAGCAGCCTCCAGACAGACGAGCAGTTCTTC
>.|.|TRBV9|TRBJ2-1
CASSVDPRQGSMNEQFF
TGTGCCAGCAGCGTAGATCCGAGGCAGGGGAGTATGAATGAGCAGTTCTTC
>few|.|TRBV5-5|TRBJ2-3
CASSLDGGGTDTQYF
TGTGCCAGCAGCTTGGACGGAGGCGGCACAGATACGCAGTATTTT
>.|TRBD1|TRBV20-1|TRBJ1-2
CSADRGYYGYTF
TGCAGTGCAGACAGGGGGTACTATGGCTACACCTTC
>many|.|TRBV7-9|TRBJ2-1
CASSSRGNEQFF
TGTGCCAGCAGCTCCAGGGGAAATGAGCAGTTCTTC
>many|.|TRBV5-1|TRBJ2-3
CASSHSNSADTQYF
TGCGCCAGCAGCCATAGTAATTCTGCAGATACGCAGTATTTT
>few|.|TRBV7-2|TRBJ2-5
CASALVRGLETQYF
TGTGCCAGTGCCTTGGTACGGGGTCTGGAGACCCAGTACTTC
>.|.|TRBV7-8|TRBJ2-1
CASSPNRIDRRRAYNEQFF
TGTGCCAGCAGCCCGAATAGGATAGATCGAAGGAGGGCCTACAATGAGCAGTTCTTC
>.|.|TRBV12-3/TRBV12-4|TRBJ1-2
CASSPPADLANYGYTF
TGTGCCAGCAGCCCCCCGGCAGATTTAGCTAACTATGGCTACACCTTC
>few|.|TRBV20-1|TRBJ1-2
CSARGSGFGSNYGYTF
TGCAGTGCTAGAGGGTCTGGGTTTGGCTCTAACTATGGCTACACCTTC
>few|TRBD1|TRBV20-1|TRBJ1-4
CSAAPPDRDEKLFF
TGCAGTGCTGCCCCCCCGGACAGGGATGAAAAACTGTTTTTT
>few|.|TRBV19|TRBJ1-2
CASRRGTYGYTF
TGTGCCAGTAGAAGGGGGACCTATGGCTACACCTTC
>.|.|TRBV18|TRBJ1-4
CASSPPDQKLFF
TGTGCCAGCTCACCCCCCGACCAAAAACTGTTTTTT
>.|.|TRBV5-5|TRBJ2-3
CASSWVEVGTQYF
TGTGCCAGCAGCTGGGTAGAGGTTGGTACGCAGTATTTT
>few|TRBD2|TRBV11-3|TRBJ2-2
CASSWGGNTGELFF
TGTGCCAGCAGCTGGGGGGGGAACACCGGGGAGCTGTTTTTT
>.|.|TRBV5-6|TRBJ2-2
CASSLGPGSNTGELFF
TGTGCCAGCAGCCTAGGGCCAGGTTCGAACACCGGGGAGCTGTTTTTT
>.|TRBD1|TRBV4-2|TRBJ1-2
CASRQDQGAKGYTF
TGTGCCAGCAGACAAGACCAGGGGGCAAAAGGCTACACCTTC
>few|.|TRBV7-2|TRBJ1-3
CASSTQGTANSGNTIYF
TGTGCCAGCAGCACTCAGGGGACGGCAAACTCTGGAAACACCATATATTTT
>many|.|TRBV6-2/TRBV6-3|TRBJ1-5
CASTTVPFSQPQHF
TGTGCCAGCACCACGGTCCCGTTTTCGCAGCCCCAGCATTTT
>.|.|TRBV27|TRBJ2-2
CASSFGGHRELFF
TGTGCCAGCAGTTTCGGGGGGCACCGGGAGCTGTTTTTT
>many|.|TRBV7-6|TRBJ2-2
CASSLPSVGTNTGELFF
TGTGCCAGCAGCTTACCGTCGGTGGGAACGAACACCGGGGAGCTGTTTTTT
>.|.|TRBV20-1|TRBJ2-1
CSAPGSVWNEQFF
TGCAGTGCACCGGGCAGCGTGTGGAATGAGCAGTTCTTC
>few|.|TRBV11-2|TRBJ2-3
CASSYADMAGTDTQYF
TGTGCCAGCAGCTACGCCGACATGGCGGGGACAGATACGCAGTATTTT
>once|.|TRBV19|TRBJ1-1
CASSKNSMNTEAFF
TGTGCCAGTAGTAAGAACAGCATGAACACTGAAGCTTTCTTT
>.|TRBD1|TRBV5-1|TRBJ2-2
CASSLSRLGTGNTGELFF
TGCGCCAGCAGCTTGAGCCGTCTTGGGACAGGGAACACCGGGGAGCTGTTTTTT
>.|TRBD2|TRBV6-5|TRBJ2-1
CASSPTGGNNEQFF
TGTGCCAGCAGTCCCACGGGGGGAAACAATGAGCAGTTCTTC
>few|TRBD1|TRBV4-2|TRBJ2-5
CASSQDNFWETGDKTQYF
TGTGCCAGCAGCCAAGATAACTTCTGGGAGACAGGGGATAAGACCCAGTACTTC
>.|TRBD1|TRBV20-1|TRBJ1-2
CSADTDREGDGYTF
TGCAGTGCTGATACCGACAGGGAAGGGGATGGCTACACCTTC
>few|TRBD2|TRBV5-1|TRBJ2-7
CASSPRGDYEQYF
TGCGCCAGCAGCCCCCGGGGGGACTACGAGCAGTACTTC
>few|.|TRBV5-6|TRBJ1-6
CASSLTRSPLHF
TGTGCCAGCAGCTTGACTCGGTCACCCCTCCACTTT
>few|.|TRBV29-1|TRBJ1-2
CSVASGPGYTF
TGCAGCGTTGCTTCAGGTCCGGGCTACACCTTC
>.|.|TRBV10-3|TRBJ2-3
CAIRDWTDTQYF
TGTGCCATCAGGGATTGGACAGATACGCAGTATTTT
>few|.|TRBV12-3/TRBV12-4|TRBJ2-6
CASTLRGSGANVLTF
TGTGCCAGCACGCTCCGGGGATCCGGGGCCAACGTCCTGACTTTC
>.|TRBD1|TRBV15|TRBJ2-3
CATSRLGQGPGTDTQYF
TGTGCCACCAGCAGGTTAGGACAGGGACCAGGCACAGATACGCAGTATTTT
>.|TRBD1|TRBV4-1|TRBJ1-1
CASSAQQGGNTEAFF
TGCGCCAGCAGCGCACAACAGGGGGGGAACACTGAAGCTTTCTTT
>many|.|TRBV5-1|TRBJ2-3
CASSWTPVTDTQYF
TGCGCCAGCAGCTGGACTCCTGTCACAGATACGCAGTATTTT
>many|.|TRBV28|TRBJ1-2
CASRDRNYGYTF
TGTGCCAGCAGGGACAGAAACTATGGCTACACCTTC
>.|.|TRBV27|TRBJ2-2
CASKQYTGELFF
TGTGCCAGCAAACAGTACACCGGGGAGCTGTTTTTT
>few|.|TRBV5-1|TRBJ2-3
CASSFDTSTDTQYF
TGCGCCAGCAGCTTCGACACCAGCACAGATACGCAGTATTTT
>.|.|TRBV28|TRBJ2-3
CAWGNTDTQYF
TGTGCTTGGGGGAACACAGATACGCAGTATTTT
>few|TRBD1|TRBV2|TRBJ1-5
CASEDRGAQPQHF
TGTGCCAGCGAGGACAGGGGGGCTCAGCCCCAGCATTTT
>.|.|TRBV5-1|TRBJ1-1
CASSLAGRSEAFF
TGCGCCAGCAGCTTGGCCGGCCGGAGCGAAGCTTTCTTT
>.|TRBD2|TRBV6-1|TRBJ2-5
CATRGGTSAQYF
TGTGCCACCCGCGGGGGAACCTCGGCCCAGTACTTC
>few|.|TRBV6-1|TRBJ2-1
CASSERLEEQFF
TGTGCCAGCAGTGAAAGGTTGGAAGAGCAGTTCTTC
>.|.|TRBV4-1|TRBJ1-2
CASKTLPGQEVDYGYTF
TGCGCCAGCAAAACACTACCGGGACAAGAGGTAGACTATGGCTACACCTTC
>.|.|TRBV7-6|TRBJ2-3
CASSLAVALGHTQYF
TGTGCCAGCAGCTTAGCTGTAGCACTAGGACATACGCAGTATTTT
>.|.|TRBV6-5|TRBJ2-6
CASSFLQGSSGANVLTF
TGTGCCAGCAGTTTCTTACAGGGTTCCTCTGGGGCCAACGTCCTGACTTTC
>many|.|TRBV24-1|TRBJ2-4
CATSAGGSENIQYF
TGTGCCACCAGTGCTGGGGGTTCCGAAAACATTCAGTACTTC
>.|.|TRBV7-2|TRBJ1-5
CASSPYREGQPQHF
TGTGCCAGCAGCCCGTACAGGGAGGGTCAGCCCCAGCATTTT
>.|TRBD1|TRBV18|TRBJ2-7
CASSKGQGSEGEQYF
TGTGCCAGCTCAAAAGGACAGGGGTCAGAGGGCGAGCAGTACTTC
>.|.|TRBV5-1|TRBJ2-5
CASSVGQEKETQYF
TGCGCCAGCAGCGTGGGTCAGGAGAAGGAGACCCAGTACTTC
>.|.|TRBV10-3|TRBJ1-1
CAISEYIGVNTEAFF
TGTGCCATCAGTGAGTATATCGGGGTGAACACTGAAGCTTTCTTT
>few|.|TRBV28|TRBJ1-2
CASTGPSYGYTF
TGTGCCAGCACGGGGCCTAGCTATGGCTACACCTTC
>.|.|TRBV5-1|TRBJ2-2
CASRSAPNTGELFF
TGCGCCAGCAGATCGGCCCCCAACACCGGGGAGCTGTTTTTT